These T cell receptor beta chains were read from a single sample in a study of OX40 agonist ivuxolimab in advanced cancers. Only in-frame clones appear in the TCRdb table, and some are missing; sequencing was by immunoSEQ multiplex PCR. The table lists around 46,000 clones, 84% of them singletons. The sample consisted of CD4+ or CD8+ T cells sorted from blood, taken in a trial of the OX40 agonist ivuxolimab. Source of these receptors: an adult with an advanced solid tumor such as melanoma, head and neck, liver or kidney cancer. Both conserved end residues are part of each CDR3. The D gene is left open where the match is weak. Rows may omit the clone size; those that give it use once, few, many or a size class.

>.|TRBJ2-2|.|TRBV4-1
CASSQVSRWAGELFF
TGCGCCAGCAGCCAAGTTAGTAGATGGGCCGGGGAGCTGTTTTTT
>few|TRBJ2-7|.|TRBV28
CASSFSVGSTAYEQYF
TGTGCCAGCAGTTTCTCGGTGGGCTCCACCGCCTACGAGCAGTACTTC
>.|TRBJ1-4|TRBD1|TRBV28
CASSYTGVQEKLFF
TGTGCCAGCAGTTACACAGGGGTTCAGGAAAAACTGTTTTTT
>.|TRBJ2-7|.|TRBV11-3
CASSPRDGSYEQYF
TGTGCCAGCAGCCCCCGGGACGGCTCCTACGAGCAGTACTTC
>.|TRBJ2-1|TRBD2|TRBV5-1
CASSFLAGVQNNEQFF
TGCGCCAGCAGCTTCCTAGCGGGTGTCCAAAACAATGAGCAGTTCTTC
>.|TRBJ2-7|.|TRBV11-2
CASGNYEQYF
TGTGCCAGCGGGAATTACGAGCAGTACTTC
>.|TRBJ2-7|TRBD2|TRBV28
CASSHPPGGSDEQYF
TGTGCCAGCAGCCACCCCCCCGGGGGGTCCGACGAGCAGTACTTC
>many|TRBJ2-3|.|TRBV7-2
CASRPPGDTQYF
TGTGCCAGCAGGCCGCCTGGAGATACGCAGTATTTT
>.|TRBJ1-1|.|TRBV19
CASSAGGTEAFF
TGTGCCAGTAGTGCCGGGGGAACTGAAGCTTTCTTT
>once|TRBJ2-7|.|TRBV6-1
CASSEAQGLEQYF
TGTGCCAGCAGTGAAGCGCAAGGGCTGGAGCAGTACTTC
>.|TRBJ2-5|TRBD1|TRBV6-6
CASSYLTGEETQYF
TGTGCCAGCAGTTACTTGACAGGGGAAGAGACCCAGTACTTC
>.|TRBJ1-6|.|TRBV28
CASSQLPIGSYNSPLHF
TGTGCCAGCAGTCAACTCCCTATTGGGTCCTATAATTCACCCCTCCACTTT
>.|TRBJ2-7|.|TRBV4-1
CASSQGAWDDEQYF
TGCGCCAGCAGCCAAGGGGCTTGGGATGACGAGCAGTACTTC
>.|TRBJ1-4|TRBD1|TRBV28
CASSLRQGAEKLFF
TGTGCCAGCAGTTTGAGGCAGGGGGCGGAAAAACTGTTTTTT
>.|TRBJ2-1|TRBD2|TRBV7-9
CASSLGLAAPSYNEQFF
TGTGCCAGCAGCTTAGGACTAGCGGCCCCCTCCTACAATGAGCAGTTCTTC
>.|TRBJ1-1|.|TRBV15
CATSPRRMRDTEAFF
TGTGCCACCAGCCCCCGCCGAATGAGGGACACTGAAGCTTTCTTT
>.|TRBJ2-7|.|TRBV9
CASSVDGNEQYF
TGTGCCAGCAGCGTAGATGGGAACGAGCAGTACTTC
>once|TRBJ1-2|.|TRBV29-1
CSVPSAANYGYTF
TGCAGCGTTCCTTCAGCGGCTAACTATGGCTACACCTTC
>.|TRBJ1-5|TRBD1|TRBV18
CASSSFDRGNQPQHF
TGTGCCAGCTCATCGTTCGACAGGGGCAATCAGCCCCAGCATTTT
>.|TRBJ2-1|TRBD2|TRBV11-2
CASSLGAELAGHNEQFF
TGTGCCAGCAGCCTAGGTGCCGAACTAGCGGGACACAATGAGCAGTTCTTC
>.|TRBJ1-1|.|TRBV5-4
CASQRAWNTEAFF
TGTGCCAGCCAACGGGCTTGGAACACTGAAGCTTTCTTT
>.|TRBJ1-5|.|TRBV4-1
CASSQVTDQPQHF
TGCGCCAGCAGCCAAGTTACAGACCAGCCCCAGCATTTT
>once|TRBJ2-7|TRBD2|TRBV10-3
CAISGTSGYEQYF
TGTGCCATCAGCGGGACTAGCGGGTACGAGCAGTACTTC
>.|TRBJ1-1|.|TRBV29-1
CSVYGANTEAFF
TGCAGCGTTTACGGGGCGAACACTGAAGCTTTCTTT
>.|TRBJ1-5|.|TRBV11-3
CASSPLGQGKNQPQHF
TGTGCCAGCAGCCCCCTAGGTCAGGGGAAGAATCAGCCCCAGCATTTT
>.|TRBJ2-7|.|TRBV7-6
CASSLGVEQYF
TGTGCCAGCAGCTTAGGGGTCGAGCAGTACTTC
>.|TRBJ2-1|.|TRBV7-9
CASSLQGWNEQFF
TGTGCCAGCAGCTTACAGGGATGGAATGAGCAGTTCTTC
>.|TRBJ1-2|TRBD1|TRBV28
CASSSARRQGGSYGYTF
TGTGCCAGCAGTTCCGCCAGGCGACAGGGAGGGAGCTATGGCTACACCTTC
>.|TRBJ1-1|.|TRBV27
CASSIGGTNTEAFF
TGTGCCAGCAGTATTGGGGGCACGAACACTGAAGCTTTCTTT
>.|TRBJ1-1|TRBD1|TRBV28
CASWTGLTEAFF
TGTGCCAGTTGGACAGGGCTCACTGAAGCTTTCTTT
>.|TRBJ2-7|.|TRBV10-3
CAISEIGSYEQYF
TGTGCCATCAGTGAGATCGGGTCCTACGAGCAGTACTTC
>.|TRBJ1-1|.|TRBV4-1
CASSQADRMNTEAFF
TGCGCCAGCAGCCAAGCCGACAGAATGAACACTGAAGCTTTCTTT
>.|TRBJ1-2|.|TRBV27
CASSLYPSGSSNYGYTF
TGTGCCAGCAGTTTATATCCCTCCGGGTCGTCTAACTATGGCTACACCTTC
>.|TRBJ2-3|TRBD2|TRBV18
CASSPGLGPDTQYF
TGTGCCAGCTCACCAGGACTAGGCCCAGATACGCAGTATTTT
>.|TRBJ2-2|TRBD2|TRBV27
CASSFLAGVAGELFF
TGTGCCAGCAGTTTTCTAGCGGGGGTAGCCGGGGAGCTGTTTTTT
>.|TRBJ1-3|.|TRBV4-3
CASSQDPGSGNTIYF
TGCGCCAGCAGCCAAGATCCCGGATCTGGAAACACCATATATTTT
>.|TRBJ2-1|TRBD2|TRBV19
CASTPRRGAENNEQFF
TGTGCCAGTACCCCTAGGCGGGGGGCGGAAAACAATGAGCAGTTCTTC
>.|TRBJ2-1|.|TRBV7-6
CASSLEQVYNPEQFF
TGTGCCAGCAGCCTCGAACAGGTTTACAATCCTGAGCAGTTCTTC
>.|TRBJ2-1|.|TRBV19
CASRWAREQFF
TGTGCCAGTAGGTGGGCACGGGAGCAGTTCTTC
>.|TRBJ1-2|.|TRBV29-1
CSVEDYSGDNYGYTF
TGCAGCGTTGAAGATTATAGTGGGGACAACTATGGCTACACCTTC
>few|TRBJ2-3|.|TRBV7-9
CASSLLLRPDTQYF
TGTGCCAGCAGCTTATTACTGCGGCCAGATACGCAGTATTTT
>.|TRBJ2-3|.|TRBV6-5
CASSYSRPTDTQYF
TGTGCCAGCAGTTACTCTAGACCCACAGATACGCAGTATTTT
>.|TRBJ2-1|TRBD2|TRBV19
CASSIGREGRHEQFF
TGTGCCAGTAGTATCGGGCGGGAGGGTAGGCATGAGCAGTTCTTC
>.|TRBJ2-2|.|TRBV7-8
CASSWTMGSGELFF
TGTGCCAGCAGCTGGACCATGGGGTCCGGGGAGCTGTTTTTT